This T cell receptor beta chain was found in a study of shared clonotypes between healthy human individuals. Study overall: CD4 naive cells filled three plates per donor, CD4 memory three, CD8 naive two and CD8 memory one.

Assay: immunoSEQ multiplex PCR; the TCRdb copy retains only in-frame clones and omits some. The data contain roughly 2.5 million clones, about 92% of them singletons. Sequencing was performed on naive CD4+ T cells sorted from blood. As to subset: CD45RA+ positively selected. This TCR was recovered from a man in his late teens or twenties in good health.

The CDR3 here is CASSLDRLLAQYF. The CDR3 coding sequence is TGTGCCAGCAGCTTAGATCGGCTTCTGGCCCAGTACTTC. The chain uses TRBV11-2 and TRBJ2-5; D gene ambiguous. V lost 0 bases, J lost 9 bases, and 11 bases lay in between. The germline gives CDR1 SGHAT, CDR2 FQNNGV. The CDR3 length is 13 residues.